This T cell receptor (beta chain) was identified in a study of OX40 agonist ivuxolimab in advanced cancers. The wider study: Therapy given before enrollment (anti-PD-1, anti-PD-L1 or anti-CTLA-4) was allowed, and under 45% had some. One hepatocellular carcinoma and a couple of cutaneous melanoma patients partially responded. Study observations and caveats: At 0.1 to 3.0 mg/kg and by week 6, CD4+ and CD8+ T cells in the blood had expanded clonally.

Using immunoSEQ multiplex PCR, the repertoire was profiled, and TCRdb retains in-frame clones only, with some absent. The sample records tens of thousands of clones, about 89% being singletons. CDR1 is MDHEN, CDR2 SYDVKM, per germline. There are 12 residues in the CDR3. Trimming cost V 2 bases and J 8 bases, with 9 bases left between them. This clone was observed a handful of times. Its antigen remains unidentified. The source is an adult with an advanced solid tumor such as melanoma, head and neck, liver or kidney cancer. The chain is built from TRBV28 and TRBJ1-2; D perhaps matches TRBD1 (5 bases). Here the sequenced sample was CD4+ or CD8+ T cells sorted from blood, taken in a trial of the OX40 agonist ivuxolimab. CDR3 region: CASSLRDRGYTF. CDR3 nucleotide sequence: TGTGCCAGCAGTTTAAGGGACCGCGGCTACACCTTC.